This T cell receptor beta chain was captured by sequencing in a study of spatial heterogeneity in lung cancer. V lost 0 bases to trimming and J lost 2 bases, with 10 bases between them. In germline, CDR1 is SGHNT, CDR2 YENEEA. The CDR3 consists of 15 residues. This clonotype appeared a few times. TCRdb used MiXCR to reprocess the 5' RACE reads, holding one entry per CDR3 protein. The sample lists 110,000 or so distinct CDR3 sequences, 9.5% to 14% occurring once. Time point indicated: blood at routine non-recurrence follow-up after resection. Sequenced here: PBMCs, sampled at follow-up. The receptor was derived from a female donor with early-stage non-small cell lung cancer. This chain uses TRBV11-3 with TRBJ2-5, with unresolved D. The CDR3 region has the DNA TGTGCCAGCAGCTTAGATTCAATAGGTCAAGAGACCCAGTACTTC. Translation: CASSLDSIGQETQYF.